What follows are 21 T cell receptor beta chains derived from one specimen sequenced in a study of tumor-infiltrating lymphocytes in localized non-small cell lung cancer. The method was immunoSEQ multiplex PCR; TCRdb's version includes in-frame clones alone and lacks a portion of them. The sample shows 20,000 to 25,000 clones, 60% to 75% of them seen only once. Material for sequencing was lung tumor tissue. Every receptor here comes from a human donor with non-small cell lung cancer.

The gene calls are TRBV7-9 and TRBJ2-3, with D perhaps TRBD2 (6 bases). The CDR3 extends over 17 amino acids. Trimming cost V 5 bases and J 5 bases, with 23 bases left between them. Germline V CDR1 and CDR2: SEHNR, FQNEAQ (reference sequence). Here the CDR3 reads CASSPKGRSGPQDTQYF. CDR3 DNA sequence: TGTGCCAGCAGCCCAAAGGGTAGGAGCGGGCCCCAAGATACGCAGTATTTT.

The rearrangement uses TRBV7-9 and TRBJ1-1; no definite D call. Germline V lookup: CDR1 SEHNR, CDR2 FQNEAQ (reference sequence). Trimming shortened V by 5 bases and J by 4 bases, and 14 bases separated the two germline ends. The CDR3 spans 14 residues. The CDR3 sequence: CASSHLQRGTEAFF. The CDR3 bases are TGTGCCAGCAGCCACCTCCAACGTGGCACTGAAGCTTTCTTT.

J is TRBJ2-6 and V is TRBV5-1, with D perhaps TRBD1 (5 bases). Germline loops: CDR1 SGHRS, CDR2 YFSETQ. Deletions cut 4 bases from V and 2 bases from J, with 13 bases between. The CDR3 has 16 residues. CDR3 coding DNA: TGCGCCAGCAGCCCCTGGGCAGGGACTGGGGCCAACGTCCTGACTTTC. Translation gives CASSPWAGTGANVLTF.

The chain couples TRBV12-5 to TRBJ2-1, with a tentative D call TRBD2 (6 bases). This CDR3 is built from 15 residues. The V end lost 4 bases, the J end lost 8 bases, and 18 bases lay between the germline ends. Germline CDR1 reads LGHNT; CDR2 reads FRNRAP. The CDR3 nucleotides are TGTGCTAGTGGTTCCCCTTCGGGAGTGGTGGATGAGCAGTTCTTC. Protein product: CASGSPSGVVDEQFF.

CDR3: CASSLVVAGSTDTQYF. The CDR3 DNA reads as TGTGCCAGCAGCTTGGTGGTAGCGGGAAGCACAGATACGCAGTATTTT. The chain couples TRBV5-4 to TRBJ2-3; 8 nucleotides agree with TRBD2. With 0 bases clipped from V and 0 bases from J, the junction kept 3 bases outside the gene matches. The germline CDR1 and CDR2 sequences are SGHNT and YYREEE (reference sequence). CDR3 length: 16 amino acids. Complete variable domain (other parts from reference TRBV5-4 and TRBJ2-3): ETGVTQSPTHLIKTRGQQVTLRCSSQSGHNTVSWYQQALGQGPQFIFQYYREEENGRGNFPPRFSGLQFPNYSSELNVNALELDDSALYLCASSLVVAGSTDTQYFGPGTRLTVL.

This clone has a handful of counts. Other DNA sequences in the sample encode the same CDR3. The V gene is TRBV18, the J gene TRBJ1-5, with D possibly being TRBD1 (6 bases). This CDR3 contains 13 residues. The V end was cut by 3 bases, the J end by 5 bases, with 8 bases between. Germline CDR1 and CDR2: KGHSH and LQKENI. The CDR3 spells CASSPGADQPQHF. In DNA, the CDR3 is TGTGCCAGCTCACCGGGGGCCGATCAGCCCCAGCATTTT. The entire variable domain, with the rest obtained from reference TRBV18 and TRBJ1-5, is as follows: NAGVMQNPRHLVRRRGQEARLRCSPMKGHSHVYWYRQLPEEGLKFMVYLQKENIIDESGMPKERFSAEFPKEGPSILRIQQVVRGDSAAYFCASSPGADQPQHFGDGTRLSIL.

The genes are TRBV11-2 and TRBJ1-2; tentatively, D is TRBD1 (5 bases). The CDR3 runs to 13 residues. Per the germline V gene, CDR1 is SGHAT and CDR2 is FQNNGV. Trimming shortened V by 1 base and J by 6 bases, and 9 bases separated the two germline ends. In DNA, the CDR3 is TGTGCCAGCAGCTTAGTTTTAGGGGATGGCTACACCTTC. As protein: CASSLVLGDGYTF.

V is TRBV2 and J is TRBJ2-3, with D perhaps TRBD2 (6 bases). Trimming shortened V by 5 bases and J by 5 bases, and 11 bases separated the two germline ends. The CDR3 runs 13 residues. Germline V CDR1 and CDR2: SNHLY, FYNNEI. CDR3 protein: CASSSGGRDTQYF. DNA of the CDR3: TGTGCCAGCAGTTCCGGGGGAAGAGATACGCAGTATTTT.

Relative to its sample, this clone is medium-sized. The J gene is TRBJ2-3, the V gene TRBV20-1; D possibly corresponds to TRBD1 (5 bases). CDR1 DFQATT and CDR2 SNEGSKA come from the germline V gene (reference sequence). The V end lost 7 bases, the J end lost 1 base, and 6 bases lay between the germline ends. The CDR3 spans 11 residues. The CDR3 here is CSGGGTDTQYF. The DNA for the CDR3 is TGCAGTGGGGGCGGCACAGATACGCAGTATTTT.

The V and J genes are TRBV15 and TRBJ2-7; 8 bases agree with TRBD1. V dropped 1 base and J dropped 1; count of bases not matched to a gene: 9. This CDR3 is built from 17 residues. Germline values: CDR1 LNHNV, CDR2 YYDKDF (reference sequence). The CDR3 loop reads CATSRGGNRDRSYEQYF. The CDR3 nucleotides are TGTGCCACCAGCAGAGGAGGAAACCGGGACAGGTCCTACGAGCAGTACTTC.

This clone ranks as medium-sized. The junction differs from germline at one of its ends, possibly a read error. V and J are TRBV2 and TRBJ2-7, with a tentative D call TRBD2 (5 bases). Germline CDR1 reads SNHLY; CDR2 reads FYNNEI. The CDR3 consists of 13 residues. CDR3 sequence reads: CASREEGVYEQYF. For the CDR3, the DNA is TGTGCCAGCAGGGAAGAGGGAGTTTACGAGCAGTACTTC.

The DNA for the CDR3 is TGTGCCAGCAGTGCAGAGGATAGCACAGATACGCAGTATTTT. It specifies CASSAEDSTDTQYF. The chain joins TRBV2 to TRBJ2-3, with D unclear. This CDR3 has 14 amino acids. Germline CDR1 and CDR2: SNHLY and FYNNEI. Trimming stripped 4 bases from V and 0 bases from J, with 8 bases between.

The CDR3 DNA reads TGCGCCAGCATGGCCGGTACAGATACGCAGTATTTT. It codes for CASMAGTDTQYF. The rearrangement uses TRBV10-2 and TRBJ2-3, with no clear D. This CDR3 has 12 residues. Trimming took off 7 bases at V and 3 bases at J, with 8 bases between the two ends. CDR1 is WSHSY and CDR2 is SAAADI in the germline V gene.

The chain combines TRBV19 with TRBJ2-2; 9 bases map to TRBD1. The CDR3 runs 14 residues. Unmatched junction bases numbered 2, after V lost 4 bases and J lost 5 bases. CDR1 and CDR2 from the germline V gene are LNHDA and SQIVND (reference sequence). DNA of the CDR3: TGTGCCAGTAGTACGACAGGGGGTACCGGGGAGCTGTTTTTT. This sequence encodes CASSTTGGTGELFF.

V gene TRBV7-9 combines with J gene TRBJ1-2; D is possibly TRBD1 (6 bases). The CDR3 has 14 residues. Germline V gene sequence: CDR1 SEHNR, CDR2 FQNEAQ (reference sequence). Trimming removed 3 bases at V and 10 bases at J, with 18 bases between. The DNA for the CDR3 is TGTGCCAGCAGCTTCTCTACCACGGACAGAGACTACACCTTC. This translates into CASSFSTTDRDYTF.

This chain joins TRBV5-4 and TRBJ1-1, with D unresolved. Looked up from germline, CDR1 is SGHNT and CDR2 is YYREEE (reference sequence). The V end was cut by 1 base, the J end by 1 base, with 5 bases between. The length of the CDR3 is 13 residues. CDR3 region: CASSLKSNTEAFF. The CDR3 nucleotides are TGTGCCAGCAGCTTGAAATCGAACACTGAAGCTTTCTTT.

The count of this clone is one. The chain carries TRBV2 and TRBJ2-7; tentatively, D is TRBD1 (6 bases). CDR1 is SNHLY, CDR2 FYNNEI, per germline. V dropped 5 bases and J dropped 6 bases, with 17 bases sitting between them. The CDR3 consists of 14 residues. CDR3 DNA: TGTGCCAGCAGTTACGCACAGGGATGGGGCGAGCAGTACTTC. Residues: CASSYAQGWGEQYF.

The chain carries TRBV5-1 and TRBJ2-1; 13 nucleotides match TRBD2. The CDR3 extends over 17 amino acids. The V and J ends lost 2 bases and 4 bases, in that order; junction bases with no gene match: 6. Germline-derived CDR1 and CDR2 are SGHRS and YFSETQ. In DNA form, the CDR3 reads TGCGCCAGCAGCTTAGGACTAGCGGGAGCGGCGTACAATGAGCAGTTCTTC. Encoded protein: CASSLGLAGAAYNEQFF.

The chain's CDR3 is CASSQEMVASYEQYF. In nucleotides, the CDR3 is TGTGCCAGCAGCCAAGAGATGGTTGCGAGCTACGAGCAGTACTTC. The rearrangement uses TRBV4-2 and TRBJ2-7; no clear D. Germline V gene data show CDR1 as LGHNA and CDR2 as YNFKEQ. Trimming shortened V by 0 bases and J by 3 bases, and 12 bases separated the two germline ends. The CDR3 is 15 amino acids.

This chain joins TRBV9 and TRBJ2-1, with D possibly being TRBD2 (5 bases). This CDR3 region has 17 residues. Trimming shortened V by 1 base and J by 1 base, and 15 bases separated the two germline ends. The germline CDR1 and CDR2 sequences are SGDLS and YYNGEE. For the CDR3, the DNA is TGTGCCAGCAGCGTATCGGAGACCCCGGGGTCCTACAATGAGCAGTTCTTC. Its translation is CASSVSETPGSYNEQFF.

This clone was observed a handful of times. The chain combines TRBV5-5 with TRBJ2-1; D not resolved. Germline loops: CDR1 SGHKS, CDR2 YYEKEE (reference sequence). The CDR3 consists of 12 residues. V was cut by 2 bases and J by 10 bases, with 10 bases left in between. The DNA of the CDR3 is TGTGCCAGCAGCTTAACGTCACAGGAGCAGTTCTTC. As protein: CASSLTSQEQFF.